Reported below is one T cell receptor beta chain. Antigen specificity is unknown. This sample stems from a study of cytomegalovirus exposure and HLA in healthy donors. Use of 60 Vbeta and 13 Jbeta primers characterized the PCR. Sequencing used immunoSEQ multiplex PCR; TCRdb keeps in-frame clones, though not all of them. The sample records roughly 140,000 clones, approximately 78% being singletons. Overall study results and limits: Later on, an analysis tied some 17,000 TCR beta sequences to HLA alleles at 0.05 false discovery rate. Later on, analysis showed that most CMV-associated TCR beta chains appeared to be HLA-restricted. A later analysis reported that several of the most significant clusters appeared to be linked to common viral pathogens, among them Epstein-Barr virus. Researchers left out some V segments, among them TRBV6-2 and TRBV6-3, as indistinguishable.

The V and J ends lost 4 bases and 5 bases, in that order; junction bases with no gene match: 12. CDR3 length: 15 residues. Germline V gene data show CDR1 as GTSNPN and CDR2 as SVGIG (reference sequence). The chain joins TRBV30 to TRBJ2-5, with TRBD1 matching over 8 bases. Sequences were obtained from PBMCs. The origin of this receptor is a woman aged 40 to 50 in good health and CMV-seropositive. This CDR3 is CAWTRDRSGRETQYF. CDR3 nucleotide sequence: TGTGCCTGGACCAGGGACAGGTCCGGACGGGAGACCCAGTACTTC.